The entry below gives a single T cell receptor (beta chain) sequence along with its context. Germline-derived CDR1 and CDR2 are LNHNV and YYDKDF (reference sequence). CDR3 length: 16 amino acids. V lost 0 bases to trimming and J lost 10 bases; unmatched junction nucleotides: 12. The data were taken from a study of blood T cell repertoires in COVID-19. Study details: COVID-19 samples, acute and convalescent, were from the United States, Italy and Spain.

Under the authors' procedure: Scientists estimated how many nucleated cells there were by amplifying reference gene primers. Data came from immunoSEQ multiplex PCR; TCRdb stores just in-frame clones and leaves some out. V, J and clone size reflect that table, while D and trimming were determined from the DNA. Among about 63,000 clones listed, 88% were seen once. The clonotype comes from a human donor in a cohort sampled during active COVID-19. The V gene is TRBV15, the J gene TRBJ2-3, with 8 bases fitting TRBD1. Sequencing was carried out using peripheral blood. The CDR3 nucleotides read TGTGCCACCAGCAGAGATAGACAGGGGCTGAATATTGCGCAGTATTTT. Translation: CATSRDRQGLNIAQYF.